This T cell receptor (beta chain) was captured by sequencing in a study of blood T cell repertoires in COVID-19. Study-level information: In each case, the material was cDNA or gDNA derived from T cells, B-cell-depleted T cells, or PBMCs.

Original processing methods: Estimation of nucleated cell counts relied on the amplification of reference gene primers. TCRdb keeps only in-frame clones here, not all; method: immunoSEQ multiplex PCR. V and J calls and clone size follow that table, whereas D and trimming were derived from the DNA. The sample holds fewer than 60,000 clones, approximately 80% seen once. V gave up 2 bases and J gave up 4 bases; unmatched junction bases: 7. The CDR3 has 17 residues. Germline V gene sequence: CDR1 WNHNN, CDR2 SYGVQD (reference sequence). Sequencing was done on a sample of peripheral blood. The V and J genes are TRBV10-1 and TRBJ1-3, with 11 positions matching TRBD1. This clonotype was obtained from a man between 60 and 70 years old with acute or convalescent COVID-19. CDR3 amino acids: CASSEEGTGGSGNTIYF. In DNA form, the CDR3 reads TGCGCCAGCAGTGAGGAGGGGACAGGGGGGTCCGGAAACACCATATATTTT.